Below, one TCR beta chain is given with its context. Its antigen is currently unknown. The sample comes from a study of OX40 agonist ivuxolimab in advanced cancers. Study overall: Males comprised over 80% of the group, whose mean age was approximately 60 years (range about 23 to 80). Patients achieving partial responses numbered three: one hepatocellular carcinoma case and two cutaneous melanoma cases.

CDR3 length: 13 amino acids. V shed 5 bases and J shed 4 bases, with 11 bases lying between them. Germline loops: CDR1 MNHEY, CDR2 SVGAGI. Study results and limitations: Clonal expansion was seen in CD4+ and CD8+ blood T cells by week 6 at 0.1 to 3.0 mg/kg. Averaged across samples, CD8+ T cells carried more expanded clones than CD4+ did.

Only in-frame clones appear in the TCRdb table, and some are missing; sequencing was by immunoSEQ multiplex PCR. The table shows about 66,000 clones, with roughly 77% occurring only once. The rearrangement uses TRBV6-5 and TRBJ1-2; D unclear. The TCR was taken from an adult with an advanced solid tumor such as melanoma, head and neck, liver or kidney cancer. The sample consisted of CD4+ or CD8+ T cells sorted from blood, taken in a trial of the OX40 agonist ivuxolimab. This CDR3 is CASSTREVYGYTF. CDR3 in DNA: TGTGCCAGCAGTACCCGGGAGGTCTATGGCTACACCTTC.